The sequence of this T cell receptor (beta chain) was determined in a study of blood T cell repertoires in COVID-19. The CDR3 is 14 residues long. V lost 8 bases and J lost 3, with 14 bases in between. Germline loops: CDR1 MDHEN, CDR2 SYDVKM. The data were produced by immunoSEQ multiplex PCR, yet TCRdb's version contains in-frame clones alone and is incomplete. This sample carries 180,000 or so clones, about 85% of them seen once, and the ten largest clones take approximately 1.3%. What was sequenced was peripheral blood. The source of this sequence is a man in his sixties who had recovered from COVID-19. The chain combines TRBV28 with TRBJ1-5, with D tentatively TRBD1 (6 bases). The CDR3 coding sequence is TGTGCCAGCGTCCGATCAGGGGACAATCAGCCCCAGCATTTT. This gives the protein CASVRSGDNQPQHF.